This TCR beta chain was observed in a study of T cell changes during pregnancy in multiple sclerosis. The repertoire was sequenced with immunoSEQ multiplex PCR; TCRdb's copy has only in-frame clones and lacks some. The sample has about 30,000 clones, about 89% seen once. This CDR3 has 11 amino acids. Germline CDR1 and CDR2: SGHDT and YYEEEE. V gave up 0 bases and J gave up 5 bases, with 3 bases separating them. The sequence was collected from a female donor with multiple sclerosis, enrolled in a pregnancy study. The chain has TRBV5-6 and TRBJ2-7; D ambiguous. The source was CD8+ T cells from peripheral blood mononuclear cells, collected before pregnancy. CDR3: CASSLDNEQYF. The CDR3, as DNA: TGTGCCAGCAGCTTGGATAACGAGCAGTACTTC.